These T cell receptor beta chains were read from a single sample in a study of blood T cells in healthy people across ages. TCRdb fed the 5' RACE reads into MiXCR, producing one record per CDR3 protein. The sample yields about a million distinct CDR3 sequences, under 50% seen once. Sequencing was carried out using blood. The receptors stem from a man in his thirties or forties in good health. CDR3s include the opening cysteine and the closing phenylalanine or tryptophan. Fields, in order: J gene, D gene, V gene, clone size, CDR3 DNA, CDR3 protein. A D gene is named only where the DNA matches it firmly. The size of a clone is reported for some rows only, either as once, few or many, or as a class for expanded clones.

j_gene: TRBJ2-7
d_gene: -
v_gene: TRBV4-1
abundance: -
CDR3nt: TGCGCCAGCAGCCAAGAGCTGGGGACCAGGGTCCTGGGGTCCTACGAGCAGTACTTC
CDR3aa: CASSQELGTRVLGSYEQYF

j_gene: TRBJ2-7
d_gene: -
v_gene: TRBV28
abundance: many
CDR3nt: TGTGCCAGCAGTGGGGTTTCCTACGAGCAGTACTTC
CDR3aa: CASSGVSYEQYF

j_gene: TRBJ2-1
d_gene: -
v_gene: TRBV4-3
abundance: -
CDR3nt: TGCGCCAGCAGCCAGACGGAGTACAATGAGCAGTTCTTC
CDR3aa: CASSQTEYNEQFF

j_gene: TRBJ2-7
d_gene: -
v_gene: TRBV11-1
abundance: -
CDR3nt: TGTGCCAGCAGCTTAGGACTCGGGGTCTCCTACGAGCAGTACTTC
CDR3aa: CASSLGLGVSYEQYF

j_gene: TRBJ1-2
d_gene: TRBD1
v_gene: TRBV3-1
abundance: -
CDR3nt: TGTGCCAGCAGGGATACCGGACAGGCCTATGGCTACACCTTC
CDR3aa: CASRDTGQAYGYTF

j_gene: TRBJ2-7
d_gene: -
v_gene: TRBV14
abundance: -
CDR3nt: TGTGCCAGCAGCCAAGCTACAGCTTCCCTCTACGAGCAGTACTTC
CDR3aa: CASSQATASLYEQYF

j_gene: TRBJ2-1
d_gene: -
v_gene: TRBV5-1
abundance: -
CDR3nt: TGCGCCAGCAGCTTACAGGGTGAGAATGAGCAGTTCTTC
CDR3aa: CASSLQGENEQFF

j_gene: TRBJ2-5
d_gene: -
v_gene: TRBV5-1
abundance: few
CDR3nt: TGCGCCAGCAGCGTGGCCGTTGTCGGGACCCAGTACTTC
CDR3aa: CASSVAVVGTQYF

j_gene: TRBJ2-1
d_gene: -
v_gene: TRBV6-5
abundance: few
CDR3nt: TGTGCCAGCAGTTACTCGAACCATGAGCAGTTCTTC
CDR3aa: CASSYSNHEQFF

j_gene: TRBJ1-6
d_gene: -
v_gene: TRBV12-3/TRBV12-4
abundance: few
CDR3nt: TGTGCCAGCAGTTTGTCGGGTCGAGGTAATTCACCCCTCCACTTT
CDR3aa: CASSLSGRGNSPLHF

j_gene: TRBJ2-1
d_gene: TRBD1
v_gene: TRBV12-3/TRBV12-4
abundance: -
CDR3nt: TGTGCCAGCAGGGGGACAGCGTTATACAATGAGCAGTTCTTC
CDR3aa: CASRGTALYNEQFF

j_gene: TRBJ2-5
d_gene: -
v_gene: TRBV30
abundance: -
CDR3nt: TGTGCCTGGAGTCACCAACGGGAGACCCAGTACTTC
CDR3aa: CAWSHQRETQYF

j_gene: TRBJ1-2
d_gene: -
v_gene: TRBV11-1
abundance: -
CDR3nt: TGTGCCAGCAGGGACTCCCGCGGGTCGGGGTATTTCTATGGCTACACCTTC
CDR3aa: CASRDSRGSGYFYGYTF

j_gene: TRBJ2-7
d_gene: -
v_gene: TRBV7-2
abundance: -
CDR3nt: TGTGCCAGCAGCTTAGGGACCCTGTACGACGAGCAGTACTTC
CDR3aa: CASSLGTLYDEQYF

j_gene: TRBJ2-3
d_gene: -
v_gene: TRBV6-5
abundance: -
CDR3nt: TGTGCCAGCAGTTACCTGTCGGTAGCGGATACGCAGTATTTT
CDR3aa: CASSYLSVADTQYF

j_gene: TRBJ1-2
d_gene: TRBD1
v_gene: TRBV4-1
abundance: -
CDR3nt: TGCGCCAGCAGCCAAGTGGACAGGGACTATAACTATGGCTACACCTTC
CDR3aa: CASSQVDRDYNYGYTF

j_gene: TRBJ2-2
d_gene: TRBD2
v_gene: TRBV7-2
abundance: few
CDR3nt: TGTGCCAGCAGCCAAGTAGCGGGGGGATCGAACACCGGGGAGCTGTTTTTT
CDR3aa: CASSQVAGGSNTGELFF

j_gene: TRBJ1-2
d_gene: -
v_gene: TRBV20-1
abundance: -
CDR3nt: TGCAGTGCTAGAGGGGAGGGGAAGTATGGCTACACCTTC
CDR3aa: CSARGEGKYGYTF

j_gene: TRBJ2-7
d_gene: TRBD1
v_gene: TRBV6-1
abundance: -
CDR3nt: TGTGCCAGCAGTATCGGACAGGGACCGGACGAGCAGTACTTC
CDR3aa: CASSIGQGPDEQYF

j_gene: TRBJ2-5
d_gene: TRBD2
v_gene: TRBV6-4
abundance: -
CDR3nt: TGTGCCAGCAGTGCGACTAGCGGGGCTGAAGAGACCCAGTACTTC
CDR3aa: CASSATSGAEETQYF

j_gene: TRBJ2-7
d_gene: -
v_gene: TRBV20-1
abundance: -
CDR3nt: TGCAGTGCTAATGACGGGCACTACGAGCAGTACTTC
CDR3aa: CSANDGHYEQYF

j_gene: TRBJ1-4
d_gene: -
v_gene: TRBV7-9
abundance: few
CDR3nt: TGTGCCAGCAGCTCCCCGTGGGAGGGTGAAAAACTGTTTTTT
CDR3aa: CASSSPWEGEKLFF